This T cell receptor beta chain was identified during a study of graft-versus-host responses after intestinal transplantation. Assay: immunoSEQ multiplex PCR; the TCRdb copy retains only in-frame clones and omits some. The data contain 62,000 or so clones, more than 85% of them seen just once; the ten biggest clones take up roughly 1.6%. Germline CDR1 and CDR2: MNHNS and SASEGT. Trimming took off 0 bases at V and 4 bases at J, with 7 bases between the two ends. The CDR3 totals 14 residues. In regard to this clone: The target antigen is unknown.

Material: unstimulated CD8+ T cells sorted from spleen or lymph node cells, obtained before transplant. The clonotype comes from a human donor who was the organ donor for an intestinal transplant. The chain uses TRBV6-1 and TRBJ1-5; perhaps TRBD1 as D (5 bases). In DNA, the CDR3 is TGTGCCAGCAGTGAAGCGCCAGGGAATCAGCCCCAGCATTTT. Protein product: CASSEAPGNQPQHF.